What follows are 19 T cell receptor beta chains derived from one specimen sequenced in a study of T cell repertoires in cytomegalovirus infection. Antigens of these TCRs are unknown. One entry per CDR3 protein, called by TCRdb with MiXCR from the reads. There are about 60,000 distinct CDR3 sequences in the sample; 25% to 40% occur only once, and 60% to 80% lies in the top ten. What was sequenced was PBMCs, sequenced either directly or after in vitro stimulation (not recorded which). The receptors were sampled from a human donor in good health (CMV status not recorded). Some clones in this sample may be carry-over from other donors' samples.

The chain carries TRBV7-2 and TRBJ2-2; D gene uncertain. Germline values: CDR1 SGHTA, CDR2 FQGNSA. Between the trimmed V and J ends, which lost 2 bases and 4 bases, there was a span of 8 bases. The CDR3 length is 14 residues. CDR3 nucleotides: TGTGCCAGCAGCTTACTCGGGCTCACCGGGGAGCTGTTTTTT. This codes for CASSLLGLTGELFF.

V is TRBV7-8 and J is TRBJ2-2; 9 nucleotides line up with TRBD2. The ends lost 0 bases at V and 4 bases at J; junction bases unmatched: 3. Germline lookup yields CDR1 SGHVS and CDR2 FQNEAQ. The CDR3 length is 16 residues. CDR3 sequence: CASSLARAGGTGELFF. CDR3 sequence (DNA): TGTGCCAGCAGCTTAGCAAGAGCGGGGGGCACCGGGGAGCTGTTTTTT.

The chain has TRBV11-2 and TRBJ2-7; TRBD1 aligns across 8 bases. V trimming: 5 bases; J trimming: 4 bases; junction bases outside the gene matches: 7. From germline, CDR1 is SGHAT and CDR2 FQNNGV. This CDR3 is 14 amino acids long. CDR3: CASSPWTGRYEQYF. The CDR3 region has the DNA TGTGCCAGCAGCCCTTGGACAGGGCGATACGAGCAGTACTTC.

This chain joins TRBV20-1 and TRBJ1-6; D gene uncertain. Trimming shortened V by 0 bases and J by 10 bases, and 13 bases separated the two germline ends. CDR1 DFQATT and CDR2 SNEGSKA come from the germline V gene (reference sequence). This CDR3 is 14 amino acids long. In DNA, the CDR3 is TGCAGTGCTAGAGACCTGGTGGTCGGGTCACCCCTCCACTTT. Its protein product is CSARDLVVGSPLHF.

This clonotype was detected only a few times. CDR3 DNA sequence: TGTGCCAGCAGCTTGAGCCCAACTAATGAAAAACTGTTTTTT. Amino acids: CASSLSPTNEKLFF. V gene TRBV7-2 combines with J gene TRBJ1-4; no firm D call. V was clipped by 3 bases and J by 0 bases, with 5 bases between them. Germline assignment: CDR1 SGHTA and CDR2 FQGNSA. The length of the CDR3 is 14 residues.

This clonotype was recorded a few times. The chain joins TRBV7-9 to TRBJ2-7, with a weak D call TRBD2 (5 bases). The CDR3 is made up of 14 amino acids. The germline V gene has CDR1 SEHNR and CDR2 FQNEAQ (reference sequence). V shed 6 bases and J shed 0 bases, with 12 bases lying between them. In DNA form, the CDR3 reads TGTGCCAGCAGTCGCGAGGGCCCCTCCTACGAGCAGTACTTC. Its protein is CASSREGPSYEQYF.

This clonotype appeared a single time. The chain uses TRBV6-6 and TRBJ2-1; TRBD2 agrees at 16 bases. With V trimmed by 1 base and J by 8 bases, 2 bases remained unmatched. CDR1 MNHNY and CDR2 SVGAGI come from the germline V gene (reference sequence). The CDR3 spans 16 residues. CDR3 protein: CASSYWGLAGGHEQFF. Here the CDR3 DNA reads TGTGCCAGCAGTTACTGGGGACTAGCGGGGGGGCATGAGCAGTTCTTC.

The table lists this clonotype with a few counts. This sequence joins TRBV19 and TRBJ1-1, with D possibly TRBD1 on 5 matching bases. The V end lost 5 bases, the J end lost 2 bases, and 15 bases lay between the germline ends. This CDR3 comprises 15 residues. Germline V gene sequence: CDR1 LNHDA, CDR2 SQIVND (reference sequence). In nucleotides, the CDR3 is TGTGCCAGTAGTCTTACGCGGGGGATAAACACTGAAGCTTTCTTT. Protein: CASSLTRGINTEAFF.

The chain is built from TRBV28 and TRBJ1-6; D is uncertain. This CDR3 is built from 15 residues. CDR1 MDHEN and CDR2 SYDVKM come from the germline V gene. Trimming cost V 2 bases and J 6 bases, with 11 bases left between them. The CDR3 DNA reads as TGTGCCAGCAGTTTAAGGTTCAGCCTTAATTCACCCCTCCACTTT. This translates into CASSLRFSLNSPLHF. The full variable domain, rest sourced from reference TRBV28 and TRBJ1-6, is DVKVTQSSRYLVKRTGEKVFLECVQDMDHENMFWYRQDPGLGLRLIYFSYDVKMKEKGDIPEGYSVSREKKERFSLILESASTNQTSMYLCASSLRFSLNSPLHFGNGTRLTVT.

In its sample, this clonotype was seen many times. This rearrangement joins TRBV19 to TRBJ1-6, with D perhaps matching TRBD1 (6 bases). The CDR3 contains 15 residues. Trimming shortened V by 10 bases and J by 10 bases, and 23 bases separated the two germline ends. The germline V gene encodes CDR1 LNHDA and CDR2 SQIVND (reference sequence). The CDR3 sequence is CATRGLAGKASPLHF. DNA of the CDR3: TGTGCCACCAGGGGTTTGGCAGGGAAAGCCTCACCCCTCCACTTT.

The V and J genes are TRBV6-1 and TRBJ2-5, with D maybe TRBD1 (6 bases). V was pared by 0 bases and J by 0 bases, with 11 bases between. CDR3 length: 16 residues. The germline V gene encodes CDR1 MNHNS and CDR2 SASEGT. The CDR3 nucleotides are TGTGCCAGCAGTGAAGCCCCCAGGACAGACCAAGAGACCCAGTACTTC. Amino acid sequence: CASSEAPRTDQETQYF.

This clonotype was observed many times. The chain recombines TRBV12-3 or TRBV12-4 with TRBJ1-6; no definite D call. The CDR3 runs to 12 residues. V was pared by 5 bases and J by 10 bases, with 9 bases between. The DNA of the CDR3 is TGTGCCAGCAGTCATCCCAACTCACCCCTCCACTTT. As protein: CASSHPNSPLHF.

The sample holds a few counts of this clonotype. J is TRBJ1-1 and V is TRBV29-1, with unresolved D. V lost 0 bases and J 4 bases, leaving 12 bases between the germline ends. This CDR3 has 14 amino acids. Germline-derived CDR1 and CDR2 are SQVTM and ANQGSEA. The CDR3 protein is CSVEDPGSVTEAFF. The CDR3 nucleotides are TGCAGCGTTGAAGACCCGGGGAGCGTCACTGAAGCTTTCTTT. Drawing the rest from reference TRBV29-1 and TRBJ1-1, the complete variable domain is SAVISQKPSRDICQRGTSLTIQCQVDSQVTMMFWYRQQPGQSLTLIATANQGSEATYESGFVIDKFPISRPNLTFSTLTVSNMSPEDSSIYLCSVEDPGSVTEAFFGQGTRLTVV.

This clonotype was counted a few times. The chain couples TRBV12-3 or TRBV12-4 to TRBJ1-2; D gene unclear. This CDR3 is built from 14 residues. Trimming pared 8 bases from V and 4 bases from J, leaving 17 bases between. This CDR3 reads CASSRTVSSYGYTF. Written as DNA, the CDR3 is TGTGCCAGCTCAAGGACGGTCTCTTCCTATGGCTACACCTTC.

The chain has TRBV20-1 and TRBJ1-2; tentative D call: TRBD1 (5 bases). Germline lookup yields CDR1 DFQATT and CDR2 SNEGSKA (reference sequence). Trimming took off 1 base at V and 3 bases at J, with 18 bases between the two ends. The CDR3 has 16 amino acids. In DNA form, the CDR3 reads TGCAGTGCTAGAGCCCTCTATTCTTCGACAGACTATGGCTACACCTTC. Protein sequence: CSARALYSSTDYGYTF.

The J gene is TRBJ1-2, the V gene TRBV18; the D is unclear. Per the germline V gene, CDR1 is KGHSH and CDR2 is LQKENI. V was trimmed by 2 bases and J by 6 bases, leaving 19 bases between them. The CDR3 sequence is 16 residues long. The CDR3 DNA follows: TGTGCCAGCTCACCAATAGTGTCAGAGGGTGCCAATGGCTACACCTTC. Its translation is CASSPIVSEGANGYTF.

The chain is built from TRBV19 and TRBJ2-1; 9 positions agree with TRBD2. Germline CDR1 and CDR2: LNHDA and SQIVND (reference sequence). The CDR3 is made up of 18 amino acids. V lost 3 bases and J lost 2; bases outside the gene matches: 11. CDR3 nucleotide sequence: TGTGCCAGTAGTATTCTCCGGGGACTAGCTTTCCCCTACAATGAGCAGTTCTTC. Amino acids: CASSILRGLAFPYNEQFF.

V and J are TRBV7-2 and TRBJ2-2; 9 positions match TRBD2. Germline CDR1 reads SGHTA; CDR2 reads FQGNSA. The CDR3 loop spans 17 amino acids. V shed 5 bases and J 5 bases; nucleotides not matched to a gene: 12. CDR3: CASSAVAGVFTTGELFF. The CDR3 DNA follows: TGTGCCAGCAGCGCCGTAGCGGGGGTTTTTACGACCGGGGAGCTGTTTTTT.

J is TRBJ1-5 and V is TRBV18, with no clear D. This CDR3 comprises 14 residues. Germline V gene lookup returns CDR1 KGHSH and CDR2 LQKENI. Trimming left V 3 bases short and J 4 bases short, with 10 bases between. The CDR3 DNA reads as TGTGCCAGCTCACCCTCCAGCGGAAATCAGCCCCAGCATTTT. Translation gives CASSPSSGNQPQHF. Full variable domain (missing parts from reference TRBV18 and TRBJ1-5): NAGVMQNPRHLVRRRGQEARLRCSPMKGHSHVYWYRQLPEEGLKFMVYLQKENIIDESGMPKERFSAEFPKEGPSILRIQQVVRGDSAAYFCASSPSSGNQPQHFGDGTRLSIL.